This TCR beta chain was observed in a study of shared clonotypes between healthy human individuals. In the CD4+ fraction, cells were divided into CD45RA+ naive and CD45RA-negative memory subsets. Whole-study results and caveats: Some clonotypes were shared by all four sorted-subset donors, while others were not shared. The non-shared ones had lower generation probabilities than the shared ones. Shared clonotypes: 4.5% to 6.5% naive CD4, under 4% naive CD8, roughly 2.2% memory CD4, more than 0.3% memory CD8.

Libraries were prepared by immunoSEQ multiplex PCR; TCRdb keeps only in-frame clonotypes and omits some of them. The top ten hold around 0.15% of the sample, which has millions of clones, roughly nine tenths seen once. Points on this clone: What it recognizes is unknown.

The sample was naive CD4+ T cells sorted from blood. Subset denoted: CD45RA+ positively selected. The TCR comes from a young man in good health.

The CDR3 nucleotides read TGTGCCAGCTCACAGCGACGGGTGACCACTAATGAAAAACTGTTTTTT. Translation gives CASSQRRVTTNEKLFF. The chain is built from TRBV18 and TRBJ1-4; D is unresolved. The CDR3 totals 16 residues. With 4 bases removed from V and 2 bases from J, the gap between germline ends came to 14 bases. Germline CDR1 KGHSH, CDR2 LQKENI.